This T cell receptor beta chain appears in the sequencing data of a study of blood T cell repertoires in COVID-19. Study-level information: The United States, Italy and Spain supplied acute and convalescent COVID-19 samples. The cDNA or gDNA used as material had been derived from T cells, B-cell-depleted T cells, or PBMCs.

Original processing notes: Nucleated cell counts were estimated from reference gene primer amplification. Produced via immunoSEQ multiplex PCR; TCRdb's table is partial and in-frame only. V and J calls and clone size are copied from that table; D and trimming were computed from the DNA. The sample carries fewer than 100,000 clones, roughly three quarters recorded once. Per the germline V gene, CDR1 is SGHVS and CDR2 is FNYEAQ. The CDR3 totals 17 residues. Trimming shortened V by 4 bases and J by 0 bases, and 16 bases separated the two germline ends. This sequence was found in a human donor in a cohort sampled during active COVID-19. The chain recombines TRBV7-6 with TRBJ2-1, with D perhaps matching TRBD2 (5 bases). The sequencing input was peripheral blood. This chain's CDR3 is CASSWLLAGSSYNEQFF. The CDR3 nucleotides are TGTGCCAGCAGCTGGCTCCTAGCAGGATCCTCCTACAATGAGCAGTTCTTC. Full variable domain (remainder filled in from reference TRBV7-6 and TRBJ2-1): GAGVSQSPRYKVTKRGQDVALRCDPISGHVSLYWYRQALGQGPEFLTYFNYEAQQDKSGLPNDRFSAERPEGSISTLTIQRTEQRDSAMYRCASSWLLAGSSYNEQFFGPGTRLTVL.